This T cell receptor beta chain came from a study of cytomegalovirus exposure and HLA in healthy donors. The PCR made use of 60 Vbeta and 13 Jbeta primers. Using immunoSEQ multiplex PCR, the repertoire was profiled, and TCRdb retains in-frame clones only, with some absent. The sample lists 150,000 or so clones; approximately 74% were seen once. Each donor was nominally healthy when sampled (though unrecorded immune exposures were likely). Study-wide results and caveats: Reports showed the classifier diagnosing cytomegalovirus status with high specificity and sensitivity. The authors later linked a missense DCLRE1C variant to TCR beta V- and J-gene trimming.

On this clone itself: The antigen is unknown.

In germline, CDR1 is LGHNA, CDR2 YNFKEQ. The CDR3 extends over 16 amino acids. V dropped 3 bases and J dropped 1; count of bases not matched to a gene: 7. The chain combines TRBV4-2 with TRBJ2-3, with TRBD1 matching 7 bases. The receptor was derived from a man aged 25 to 45 in good health and CMV-seronegative. The source material was PBMCs. Here the CDR3 reads CASSQGEGQGTDTQYF. For the CDR3, the DNA is TGTGCCAGCAGCCAGGGTGAAGGACAGGGCACAGATACGCAGTATTTT.